This T cell receptor beta chain was recovered during a study of blood T cell repertoires in COVID-19. As for the study in general: The samples span acute and convalescent COVID-19 from the United States, Italy and Spain. From T cells, B-cell-depleted T cells, or PBMCs came the material, which was cDNA or gDNA.

The trim removed 0 bases at V and 3 bases at J, leaving 3 bases unmatched. This CDR3 has 17 residues. Germline V gene sequence: CDR1 LGHDT, CDR2 YNNKEL (reference sequence). In the original analysis: The authors estimated nucleated cell counts from reference gene primer amplification. TCRdb's table, derived via immunoSEQ multiplex PCR, lists solely in-frame clones and lacks some. V and J calls and clone size follow that table, whereas D and trimming were derived from the DNA. The table lists approximately 77,000 clones, roughly 85% of them singletons, with 1.5% to 2% in the top ten. Sequenced input: peripheral blood. The V gene is TRBV3-1 (or the pseudogene TRBV3-2), the J gene TRBJ1-6; TRBD1 matches 9 bases. This receptor was taken from a man under 40 with acute or convalescent COVID-19. CDR3 coding DNA: TGTGCCAGCAGCCAAGACGCGACAGGGGGCTATAATTCACCCCTCCACTTT. This sequence encodes CASSQDATGGYNSPLHF.